This TCR beta chain was documented in a study of beta chain features in type 1 diabetes. Study context: On cell yields, gender and age, patients and healthy donors were similar.

A note on this clone: Its antigen is currently unknown.

V lost 1 base to trimming and J lost 1 base, with 23 bases between them. Germline CDR1 SGHDN, CDR2 FVKESK. The CDR3 covers 20 residues. Expressed TCRB transcripts were sequenced because the entire RNA isolate underwent reverse transcription. Assay used: immunoSEQ multiplex PCR; TCRdb lists only in-frame clones, some missing. The sample includes hundreds of thousands of clones, roughly 16% of them seen just once. Overall study findings and caveats: All four CD4+ subsets from Type 1 diabetes patients carried moderately but significantly shorter TCRB CDR3s. Sequencing of cDNA might inflate the share of cells that strongly express TCR.

The receptor was derived from a man aged 18 to 29 in good health. Sequences were obtained from naive CD4+ T cells from blood. The chain is built from TRBV14 and TRBJ2-1; tentative D call: TRBD1 (6 bases). The CDR3 is CASSQGGRAPVWMSYNEQFF. The CDR3 region has the DNA TGTGCCAGCAGCCAAGGGGGGCGGGCCCCAGTCTGGATGTCCTACAATGAGCAGTTCTTC.